The source of this T cell receptor (beta chain) is a study of T cell responses to AZD1222 COVID-19 vaccine. Germline V gives CDR1 SQVTM, CDR2 ANQGSEA. The CDR3 runs to 13 residues. J lost 1 base, V lost 6 bases, and 3 bases had no gene match. Data came from immunoSEQ multiplex PCR; TCRdb stores just in-frame clones and leaves some out. The repertoire holds under 130,000 clones, with approximately 89% as singletons. The chain joins TRBV29-1 to TRBJ1-1, with 9 nucleotides matching TRBD1. Sequencing was performed on peripheral blood, taken on day 0 of AZD1222 vaccination. The TCR comes from an adult in good health. DNA of the CDR3: TGCAGCGTAGCGGGACAGGGGAACACTGAAGCTTTCTTT. This gives the protein CSVAGQGNTEAFF. Filled out from reference TRBV29-1 and TRBJ1-1, the complete variable domain reads SAVISQKPSRDICQRGTSLTIQCQVDSQVTMMFWYRQQPGQSLTLIATANQGSEATYESGFVIDKFPISRPNLTFSTLTVSNMSPEDSSIYLCSVAGQGNTEAFFGQGTRLTVV.